These 20 T cell receptor beta chains were all obtained from the same sample, sequenced in a study of cytomegalovirus exposure and HLA in healthy donors. Clones were sequenced by immunoSEQ multiplex PCR, and TCRdb holds only the in-frame ones, with some missing. The sample has more than 60,000 clones, approximately 96% seen once. Sequencing was performed on PBMCs. The source is a woman younger than 35 in good health and CMV-seropositive.

This sequence joins TRBV6-4 and TRBJ2-7, with 12 bases identical to TRBD2. This CDR3 contains 18 residues. The ends lost 6 bases at V and 0 bases at J; junction bases unmatched: 12. Germline V gene sequence: CDR1 MRHNA, CDR2 SNTAGT. This CDR3 reads CASRWTSGNSGGSYEQYF. CDR3 sequence (DNA): TGTGCCAGCAGGTGGACTAGCGGGAATTCAGGGGGCTCCTACGAGCAGTACTTC.

The CDR3: CASSLYSEKLFF. CDR3 in DNA: TGTGCCAGCAGCTTATACTCTGAAAAACTGTTTTTT. J is TRBJ1-4 and V is TRBV7-9; unclear D gene. V was trimmed by 2 bases and J by 7 bases, leaving 5 bases between them. The CDR3 has 12 amino acids. Germline assignment: CDR1 SEHNR and CDR2 FQNEAQ (reference sequence).

The chain has TRBV5-4 and TRBJ2-7; 11 bases are shared with TRBD2. J lost 2 bases, V lost 1 base, and 5 bases had no gene match. The CDR3 runs to 16 residues. CDR1 and CDR2 (germline): SGHNT, YYREEE (reference sequence). In nucleotides, the CDR3 is TGTGCCAGCAGCTTGAAACCGGGACTAGCGGCCTACGAGCAGTACTTC. Encoded protein: CASSLKPGLAAYEQYF. The full variable domain, its missing parts supplied by reference TRBV5-4 and TRBJ2-7, is ETGVTQSPTHLIKTRGQQVTLRCSSQSGHNTVSWYQQALGQGPQFIFQYYREEENGRGNFPPRFSGLQFPNYSSELNVNALELDDSALYLCASSLKPGLAAYEQYFGPGTRLTVT.

V gene TRBV6-1 combines with J gene TRBJ2-7; 7 bases fit TRBD1. CDR1 MNHNS and CDR2 SASEGT come from the germline V gene. V lost 7 bases and J lost 0; bases outside the gene matches: 3. The length of the CDR3 is 13 residues. In DNA form, the CDR3 reads TGTGCCAGCACAGGACAGGACTCCTACGAGCAGTACTTC. This codes for CASTGQDSYEQYF.

The CDR3 is CASSQEYRSNNEQFF. The CDR3 DNA follows: TGCGCCAGCAGCCAAGAATACAGGAGTAACAATGAGCAGTTCTTC. The V and J genes are TRBV4-1 and TRBJ2-1; tentatively, D is TRBD1 (5 bases). The CDR3 runs to 15 residues. Trimming shortened V by 0 bases and J by 5 bases, and 11 bases separated the two germline ends. CDR1 is MGHRA, CDR2 YSYEKL, per germline.

The J gene is TRBJ2-2, the V gene TRBV5-4, with 16 bases that match TRBD2. The V and J ends lost 1 base and 6 bases, in that order; junction bases with no gene match: 3. This CDR3 is built from 17 residues. CDR1 SGHNT and CDR2 YYREEE come from the germline V gene (reference sequence). This CDR3 reads CASSLTGTSGRAGELFF. CDR3 sequence (DNA): TGTGCCAGCAGCTTGACAGGGACTAGCGGGAGGGCCGGGGAGCTGTTTTTT. The entire variable domain, with the rest obtained from reference TRBV5-4 and TRBJ2-2, is as follows: ETGVTQSPTHLIKTRGQQVTLRCSSQSGHNTVSWYQQALGQGPQFIFQYYREEENGRGNFPPRFSGLQFPNYSSELNVNALELDDSALYLCASSLTGTSGRAGELFFGEGSRLTVL.

J is TRBJ1-1 and V is TRBV15; D may be TRBD1 (5 bases). With 1 base removed from V and 1 base from J, the gap between germline ends came to 13 bases. Germline assignment: CDR1 LNHNV and CDR2 YYDKDF (reference sequence). This CDR3 is built from 16 residues. CDR3: CATSRVVGAANTEAFF. DNA for the CDR3: TGTGCCACCAGCAGAGTCGTAGGGGCGGCGAACACTGAAGCTTTCTTT.

The chain employs TRBV15 and TRBJ2-5, with 8 bases that match TRBD2. Germline V CDR1 and CDR2: LNHNV, YYDKDF (reference sequence). Losses at the gene ends were 0 bases for V and 5 bases for J; bases not matched to a gene: 8. The CDR3 totals 16 residues. CDR3 nucleotide sequence: TGTGCCACCAGCAGAGATCCAGCGGGAGTCTTGGAGACCCAGTACTTC. Its protein product is CATSRDPAGVLETQYF.

The chain couples TRBV29-1 to TRBJ2-2, with 9 bases matching TRBD1. The length of the CDR3 is 12 residues. The V and J ends lost 6 bases and 6 bases, in that order; junction bases with no gene match: 2. Germline CDR1 and CDR2: SQVTM and ANQGSEA. CDR3 loop: CSVWDRAGELFF. The CDR3 DNA reads as TGCAGCGTCTGGGACAGGGCCGGGGAGCTGTTTTTT.

This chain joins TRBV28 and TRBJ1-2; tentatively, D is TRBD1 (5 bases). The germline V and J ends were trimmed by 4 bases and 9 bases, with 18 bases remaining between them. CDR3 length: 14 residues. CDR1 is MDHEN and CDR2 is SYDVKM in the germline V gene. This CDR3 reads CASSSRARGGSYTF. The CDR3 region has the DNA TGTGCCAGCAGTTCTCGTGCGCGGGGCGGGAGCTACACCTTC.

The chain recombines TRBV19 with TRBJ2-7, with 12 bases that match TRBD2. Germline assignment: CDR1 LNHDA and CDR2 SQIVND (reference sequence). This CDR3 has 18 amino acids. V was clipped by 1 base and J by 3 bases; unmatched bases: 10. CDR3 sequence reads: CASSIGGGGLAGLYEQYF. The DNA for the CDR3 is TGTGCCAGTAGTATAGGCGGTGGGGGACTAGCGGGCCTCTACGAGCAGTACTTC.

This chain uses TRBV19 with TRBJ1-5, with unresolved D. The CDR3 is 12 amino acids. Trimming stripped 5 bases from V and 9 bases from J, with 11 bases between. Germline-derived CDR1 and CDR2 are LNHDA and SQIVND (reference sequence). The CDR3 coding sequence is TGTGCCAGTAGTGGCGGTCTTGGGCCCCAGCATTTT. Amino acid sequence: CASSGGLGPQHF. The whole variable domain, remainder taken from reference TRBV19 and TRBJ1-5, is DGGITQSPKYLFRKEGQNVTLSCEQNLNHDAMYWYRQDPGQGLRLIYYSQIVNDFQKGDIAEGYSVSREKKESFPLTVTSAQKNPTAFYLCASSGGLGPQHFGDGTRLSIL.

The J gene is TRBJ2-7, the V gene TRBV2; D is perhaps TRBD1 (6 bases). Trimming left V 2 bases short and J 0 bases short, with 11 bases between. Germline V gives CDR1 SNHLY, CDR2 FYNNEI. This CDR3 is 15 amino acids long. The CDR3 sequence is CASSESWGHSYEQYF. The CDR3 DNA reads as TGTGCCAGCAGTGAATCGTGGGGACACTCCTACGAGCAGTACTTC.

The chain carries TRBV30 and TRBJ2-1, with 7 bases identical to TRBD1. The trim removed 5 bases at V and 6 bases at J, leaving 10 bases unmatched. This CDR3 is 14 amino acids long. CDR1 and CDR2 (germline): GTSNPN, SVGIG (reference sequence). As DNA, the CDR3 is TGTGCCTGGTCCACAGGGGTGGGTGGCAATGAGCAGTTCTTC. It is translated as CAWSTGVGGNEQFF.

The genes are TRBV9 and TRBJ2-5, with D unresolved. Trimming took off 4 bases at V and 0 bases at J, with 13 bases between the two ends. The CDR3 consists of 15 residues. Germline assignment: CDR1 SGDLS and CDR2 YYNGEE. The CDR3 here is CASSPPWPYQETQYF. The CDR3 DNA sequence: TGTGCCAGCAGCCCTCCCTGGCCCTACCAAGAGACCCAGTACTTC.

The rearrangement links TRBV28 to TRBJ1-1, with 9 bases that match TRBD1. V was pared by 3 bases and J by 7 bases, with 9 bases of the junction left unmatched. The CDR3 length is 15 residues. Germline V CDR1 and CDR2: MDHEN, SYDVKM. This CDR3 reads CASSLKTGGWGEAFF. CDR3 DNA: TGTGCCAGCAGTTTGAAGACAGGGGGATGGGGTGAAGCTTTCTTT.

This clone showed up just a few times. V gene TRBV6-6 combines with J gene TRBJ2-7; 7 positions match TRBD2. V was pared by 5 bases and J by 7 bases, with 11 bases of the junction left unmatched. The CDR3 contains 14 residues. Germline assignment: CDR1 MNHNY and CDR2 SVGAGI (reference sequence). CDR3: CASSPSNRGGEQYF. The DNA of the CDR3 is TGTGCCAGCAGTCCATCGAATAGGGGAGGGGAGCAGTACTTC.

The V call is TRBV7-9, the J call TRBJ1-2; TRBD1 aligns across 12 bases. Germline CDR1 is SEHNR and CDR2 is FQNEAQ (reference sequence). The ends lost 4 bases at V and 6 bases at J; junction bases unmatched: 6. The CDR3 runs to 15 residues. CDR3 bases: TGTGCCAGCAGCTCCCGGGACAGGGGGCTGGATGGCTACACCTTC. Its protein is CASSSRDRGLDGYTF.

The V gene is TRBV7-3, the J gene TRBJ2-1; 8 bases align to TRBD2. Germline lookup yields CDR1 SGHTA and CDR2 FQGTGA. V lost 0 bases and J lost 6; bases outside the gene matches: 16. The CDR3 sequence is 19 residues long. The CDR3 coding sequence is TGTGCCAGCAGCTTAACCTCTCGGGCTAGCGGGCGCCGGGGCAATGAGCAGTTCTTC. This encodes CASSLTSRASGRRGNEQFF.

The chain joins TRBV28 to TRBJ2-7, with TRBD2 matching 8 bases. Germline CDR1 MDHEN, CDR2 SYDVKM. V shed 3 bases, J shed 6 bases, and the junction held 7 bases outside the gene matches. CDR3 length: 14 residues. CDR3: CASSFIGRAVEQYF. Here the CDR3 DNA reads TGTGCCAGCAGTTTTATCGGGAGGGCCGTCGAGCAGTACTTC.